The sequence of this TCR beta chain was determined in a study of T cell changes during pregnancy in multiple sclerosis. In germline, CDR1 is SGHTA, CDR2 FQGNSA. The CDR3 runs to 15 residues. The J segment lost 1 base and the V segment lost 8 bases, leaving 7 bases of the junction unmatched. The method was immunoSEQ multiplex PCR; TCRdb's version includes in-frame clones alone and lacks a portion of them. Altogether approximately 83,000 clones are present, around 93% being singletons, with the ten largest covering approximately 4.7%. V is TRBV7-2 and J is TRBJ2-1; TRBD2 aligns across 8 bases. This TCR was sampled from a female donor with multiple sclerosis, enrolled in a pregnancy study. The starting material was peripheral blood, obtained in the first trimester of pregnancy. The chain's CDR3 is CASARERGSYNEQFF. As DNA, the CDR3 is TGTGCCAGCGCTCGCGAGCGGGGGTCCTACAATGAGCAGTTCTTC. The full variable domain, completed using reference TRBV7-2 and TRBJ2-1, is GAGVSQSPSNKVTEKGKDVELRCDPISGHTALYWYRQSLGQGLEFLIYFQGNSAPDKSGLPSDRFSAERTGGSVSTLTIQRTQQEDSAVYLCASARERGSYNEQFFGPGTRLTVL.